This TCR beta chain was sequenced during a study of identical twins. In TCRdb, the 5' RACE reads were re-called with MiXCR into one record per CDR3 protein. The sample holds 690,000 or so distinct CDR3 sequences, 5.5% to 6.5% seen once. V was trimmed by 6 bases and J by 4 bases, leaving 15 bases between them. The CDR3 length is 14 residues. This clonotype was detected ten times or more. V gene TRBV12-3 or TRBV12-4 combines with J gene TRBJ2-5; D not certain. The sequenced sample was naive T cells sorted from blood. This sequence was found in a man between 18 and 35 years old in good health. CDR3 sequence: CASSWSLRGETQYF. CDR3 in DNA: TGTGCCAGCAGCTGGTCGTTGAGAGGAGAGACCCAGTACTTC.